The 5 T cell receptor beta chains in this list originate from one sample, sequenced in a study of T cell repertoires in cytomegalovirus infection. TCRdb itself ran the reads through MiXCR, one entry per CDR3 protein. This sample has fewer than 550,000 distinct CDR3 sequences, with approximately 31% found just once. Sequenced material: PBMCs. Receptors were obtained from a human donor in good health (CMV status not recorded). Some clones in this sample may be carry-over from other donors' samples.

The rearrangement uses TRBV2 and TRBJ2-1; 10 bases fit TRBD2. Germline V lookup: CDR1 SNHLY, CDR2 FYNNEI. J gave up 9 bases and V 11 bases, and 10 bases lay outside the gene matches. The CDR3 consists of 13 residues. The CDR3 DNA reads TGTGCCGGGGGAACTAGCGGGGTGGCTGAGCAGTTCTTC. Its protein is CAGGTSGVAEQFF. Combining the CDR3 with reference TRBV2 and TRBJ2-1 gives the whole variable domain EPEVTQTPSHQVTQMGQEVILRCVPISNHLYFYWYRQILGQKVEFLVSFYNNEISEKSEIFDDQFSVERPDGSNFTLKIRSTKLEDSAMYFCAGGTSGVAEQFFGPGTRLTVL.

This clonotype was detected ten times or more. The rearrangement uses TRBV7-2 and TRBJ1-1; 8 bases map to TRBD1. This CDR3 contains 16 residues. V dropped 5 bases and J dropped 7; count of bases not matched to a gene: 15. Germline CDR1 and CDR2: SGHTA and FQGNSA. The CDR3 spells CASSPLGQAKGIEAFF. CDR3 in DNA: TGTGCCAGCAGCCCCCTGGGACAGGCGAAGGGAATTGAAGCTTTCTTT.

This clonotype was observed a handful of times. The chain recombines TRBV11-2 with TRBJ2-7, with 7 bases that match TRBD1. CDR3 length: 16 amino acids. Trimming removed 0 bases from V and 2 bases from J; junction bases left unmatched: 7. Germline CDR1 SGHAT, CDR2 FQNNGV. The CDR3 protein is CASSLDGQVPTYEQYF. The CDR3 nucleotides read TGTGCCAGCAGCTTAGACGGACAGGTACCTACCTACGAGCAGTACTTC.

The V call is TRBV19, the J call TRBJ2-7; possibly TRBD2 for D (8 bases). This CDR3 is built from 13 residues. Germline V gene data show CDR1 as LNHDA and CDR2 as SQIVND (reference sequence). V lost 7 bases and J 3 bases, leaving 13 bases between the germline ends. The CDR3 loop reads CASKAGDSYEQYF. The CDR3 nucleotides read TGTGCCAGTAAAGCGGGGGACAGCTACGAGCAGTACTTC.

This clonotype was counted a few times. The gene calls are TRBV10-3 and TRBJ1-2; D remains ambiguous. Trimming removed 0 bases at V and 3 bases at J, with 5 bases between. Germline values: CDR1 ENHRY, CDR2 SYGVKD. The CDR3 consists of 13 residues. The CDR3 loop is CAISESGDYGYTF. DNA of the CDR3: TGTGCCATCAGTGAGTCGGGAGACTATGGCTACACCTTC.